A single sample is the source of the 18 T cell receptor beta chains below, sequenced in a study of monozygotic twins with inflammatory bowel disease (dated by TCRdb to between 2017 and 2020). Library construction relied on 5' RACE. TCRdb names Illumina HiSeq 2500 as the instrument used. Following reprocessing of the reads by TCRdb, the data hold one row per CDR3 protein sequence and no DNA is available. The sample has 300,000 to 350,000 distinct CDR3 sequences on record. Approximately 2% of the sample belongs to the ten largest clones. The sample taken for sequencing was blood. The receptors originated from a human donor with ulcerative colitis or Crohn's disease, or a healthy co-twin of an affected twin (not recorded which).

The V and J genes are TRBV7-9 and TRBJ2-5; TCRdb proposes TRBD2, but this gene call is untestable without DNA. This CDR3 has 16 residues. Germline V gene data show CDR1 as SEHNR and CDR2 as FQNEAQ (reference sequence). The CDR3 is CASSLTASGGHETQYF.

The CDR3 protein is CATRGTGGELFF. The chain couples TRBV27 to TRBJ2-2; lacking DNA, the TRBD1 call made by TCRdb goes unchecked. The CDR3 length is 12 residues. Per the germline V gene, CDR1 is MNHEY and CDR2 is SMNVEV (reference sequence).

The chain links TRBV6-1 to TRBJ2-1; as DNA is missing, the TRBD2 call by TCRdb cannot be tested. This CDR3 comprises 14 residues. The germline CDR1 and CDR2 sequences are MNHNS and SASEGT. CDR3 sequence reads: CASWRAGAYNEQFF.

V gene TRBV7-6 combines with J gene TRBJ1-3. The CDR3 is 17 residues long. CDR1 and CDR2 (germline): SGHVS, FNYEAQ. CDR3 in amino acids: CASSLGKAKDPGNTIYF. The full variable domain, its missing parts supplied by reference TRBV7-6 and TRBJ1-3, is GAGVSQSPRYKVTKRGQDVALRCDPISGHVSLYWYRQALGQGPEFLTYFNYEAQQDKSGLPNDRFSAERPEGSISTLTIQRTEQRDSAMYRCASSLGKAKDPGNTIYFGEGSWLTVV.

The V call is TRBV4-1, the J call TRBJ2-7; the TRBD1 assignment by TCRdb is unverifiable without DNA. This CDR3 is 16 amino acids long. Germline V gives CDR1 MGHRA, CDR2 YSYEKL. The CDR3 spells CASSQDSQEFSYEQYF.

This chain joins TRBV2 and TRBJ2-7; TCRdb calls TRBD1, which cannot be checked without DNA. In germline, CDR1 is SNHLY, CDR2 FYNNEI. This CDR3 spans 15 amino acids. The CDR3 sequence is CASSLEGGIAYEQYF.

The rearrangement links TRBV7-8 to TRBJ1-6. This CDR3 is built from 15 residues. The germline V gene has CDR1 SGHVS and CDR2 FQNEAQ. The CDR3 reads CASSLFRRENSPLHF.

The chain links TRBV29-1 to TRBJ2-7; TCRdb returns TRBD2, unconfirmable since there is no DNA. The V gene's germline CDR1 is SQVTM and CDR2 ANQGSEA. The CDR3 is 14 amino acids. The CDR3 loop is CSAPVVGFPYEQYF.

J is TRBJ2-4 and V is TRBV20-1. This CDR3 has 14 residues. Germline V gives CDR1 DFQATT, CDR2 SNEGSKA (reference sequence). CDR3 residues: CSARDPGLGNIQYF.

V is TRBV28 and J is TRBJ2-7; TCRdb outputs TRBD1, but without DNA this stays unchecked. CDR3 length equals 16 residues. The germline CDR1 and CDR2 sequences are MDHEN and SYDVKM. This chain's CDR3 is CASSSGAGTGSLEQYF.

The V and J genes are TRBV28 and TRBJ2-3. Germline CDR1 is MDHEN and CDR2 is SYDVKM. The CDR3 has 14 residues. The CDR3 reads CASGLAVFTDTQYF.

The CDR3 here is CATSDSAGNTEAFF. This chain uses TRBV24-1 with TRBJ1-1. This CDR3 comprises 14 residues. Germline V gene lookup returns CDR1 KGHDR and CDR2 SFDVKD.

The chain is built from TRBV12-3 or TRBV12-4 and TRBJ2-1; with no DNA, the TCRdb D assignment of TRBD1 cannot be verified. CDR3 length: 17 residues. The CDR3 here is CASRYRGGVPRADEQFF.

The V and J genes are TRBV14 and TRBJ2-1; as DNA is missing, the TRBD2 call by TCRdb cannot be tested. Germline CDR1 and CDR2: SGHDN and FVKESK. The CDR3 consists of 18 residues. CDR3 residues: CASSQAGWLPSSYNEQFF.

V is TRBV20-1 and J is TRBJ2-5; TCRdb's D gene call, TRBD2, goes unchecked for lack of DNA. The CDR3 is made up of 17 amino acids. Germline values: CDR1 DFQATT, CDR2 SNEGSKA (reference sequence). The CDR3 loop is CSARDSGGVTIQETQYF.

The chain recombines TRBV10-3 with TRBJ2-1; TCRdb outputs TRBD1, but without DNA this stays unchecked. This CDR3 contains 14 residues. CDR1 and CDR2 (germline): ENHRY, SYGVKD. The CDR3 region is CAISDRREDNEQFF.

The chain combines TRBV11-2 with TRBJ2-4. Germline V gene data show CDR1 as SGHAT and CDR2 as FQNNGV. This CDR3 has 14 residues. CDR3 loop: CASSLERHENIQYF.

The V gene is TRBV5-1, the J gene TRBJ1-1; TCRdb outputs TRBD1, but without DNA this stays unchecked. Germline lookup yields CDR1 SGHRS and CDR2 YFSETQ. This CDR3 is built from 15 residues. This CDR3 reads CASSLGTGGNTEAFF.